Below, 9 T cell receptor beta chains from the same sample are listed, as sequenced in a study of blood T cell repertoires in COVID-19. Sequencing was performed with immunoSEQ multiplex PCR; in TCRdb, only in-frame clones are kept and a portion is missing. Of about 220,000 clones listed, 82% are singletons. The specimen sequenced was peripheral blood. These TCRs come from an elderly woman with COVID-19, enrolled during active disease.

The chain recombines TRBV28 with TRBJ2-1; no definite D call. The ends were cut back, 3 bases at V and 4 bases at J, with 7 bases in the middle. Germline V gene sequence: CDR1 MDHEN, CDR2 SYDVKM. This CDR3 region has 13 residues. CDR3 loop: CASSFSGYNEQFF. In DNA, the CDR3 is TGTGCCAGCAGTTTTTCCGGTTACAATGAGCAGTTCTTC.

The genes are TRBV15 and TRBJ1-2; 10 bases match TRBD1. V shed 5 bases and J 4 bases; nucleotides not matched to a gene: 4. The CDR3 covers 14 residues. CDR1 and CDR2 from the germline V gene are LNHNV and YYDKDF (reference sequence). The CDR3, as DNA: TGTGCCACCAGCCGTCGACAGGGGGCCTATGGCTACACCTTC. Its translation is CATSRRQGAYGYTF.

The CDR3 DNA is TGTGCCAGCACCCCAGGCAGGGACAGTCGTTCCTATGGCTACACCTTC. Translating gives CASTPGRDSRSYGYTF. The V gene is TRBV28, the J gene TRBJ1-2; 7 nucleotides align to TRBD1. Germline values: CDR1 MDHEN, CDR2 SYDVKM. The CDR3 has 16 residues. V gave up 7 bases and J gave up 4 bases; unmatched junction bases: 15.

This clone appeared a single time. The chain employs TRBV12-3 or TRBV12-4 and TRBJ2-5; a weak D match, TRBD2 (5 bases). With 3 bases removed from V and 5 bases from J, the gap between germline ends came to 10 bases. CDR3 length equals 13 residues. The CDR3 reads CASSFLGGETQYF. CDR3 bases: TGTGCCAGCAGTTTTTTGGGCGGGGAGACCCAGTACTTC.

The V gene is TRBV15, the J gene TRBJ1-4; the D gene is possibly TRBD1 (6 bases). CDR3 length: 15 residues. Germline values: CDR1 LNHNV, CDR2 YYDKDF (reference sequence). The V gene lost 0 bases and the J gene lost 2 bases, with 7 bases spanning the gap. CDR3 nucleotide sequence: TGTGCCACCAGCAGAGAACAGGGTACTAATGAAAAACTGTTTTTT. As protein: CATSREQGTNEKLFF.

The V gene is TRBV19, the J gene TRBJ1-4; D remains unclear. Trimming took off 11 bases at V and 8 bases at J, with 15 bases between the two ends. Germline loops: CDR1 LNHDA, CDR2 SQIVND (reference sequence). This CDR3 is built from 12 residues. CDR3: CAVRDRGEKLFF. CDR3 nucleotide sequence: TGTGCCGTTAGGGATCGAGGGGAAAAACTGTTTTTT. The full variable domain, rest sourced from reference TRBV19 and TRBJ1-4, is DGGITQSPKYLFRKEGQNVTLSCEQNLNHDAMYWYRQDPGQGLRLIYYSQIVNDFQKGDIAEGYSVSREKKESFPLTVTSAQKNPTAFYLCAVRDRGEKLFFGSGTQLSVL.

The CDR3 nucleotides are TGTGCCTGGAGTGGCGGACAGTATAGCAATCAGCCCCAGCATTTT. Amino acid sequence: CAWSGGQYSNQPQHF. The genes are TRBV30 and TRBJ1-5; D perhaps matches TRBD1 (6 bases). Germline V gives CDR1 GTSNPN, CDR2 SVGIG (reference sequence). CDR3 length equals 15 residues. Trimming removed 1 base at V and 0 bases at J, with 10 bases between.

The J gene is TRBJ1-2, the V gene TRBV24-1; tentatively, D is TRBD1 (6 bases). The CDR3 runs to 13 residues. Germline V gene lookup returns CDR1 KGHDR and CDR2 SFDVKD. V lost 3 bases and J 8 bases, leaving 12 bases between the germline ends. In DNA, the CDR3 is TGTGCCACCAGTGATCCAGGGGCACTGGGCTACACCTTC. This codes for CATSDPGALGYTF.

This clone showed up just a few times. The rearrangement uses TRBV3-1 (or the pseudogene TRBV3-2) and TRBJ1-2, with D hard to call. V gave up 1 base and J gave up 5 bases, with 14 bases separating them. CDR1 and CDR2 from the germline V gene are LGHDT and YNNKEL (reference sequence). This CDR3 comprises 15 residues. CDR3 protein: CASSQGSIIRYGYTF. DNA for the CDR3: TGTGCCAGCAGCCAAGGGTCCATAATTCGGTATGGCTACACCTTC.